Detailed here is one T cell receptor beta chain. Assay: immunoSEQ multiplex PCR; the TCRdb copy retains only in-frame clones and omits some. The table includes about 1,900,000 clones, about 95% detected once. The record originates from a study of shared clonotypes between healthy human individuals. The naive CD8 fraction comprised CD45RO-negative cells positively selected for CCR7 and excluded terminally differentiated effector memory CD45RA+ cells. With 5 bases clipped from V and 4 bases from J, the junction kept 14 bases outside the gene matches. Germline V gene data show CDR1 as MDHEN and CDR2 as SYDVKM. This CDR3 region has 18 residues.

The chain recombines TRBV28 with TRBJ1-3; 10 positions match TRBD1. The sample was naive CD8+ T cells sorted from blood. The origin of this receptor is a young man in good health. This CDR3 reads CASSDPGQGMFSGNTIYF. The CDR3 DNA follows: TGTGCCAGCAGTGACCCGGGACAGGGGATGTTCTCCGGAAACACCATATATTTT.